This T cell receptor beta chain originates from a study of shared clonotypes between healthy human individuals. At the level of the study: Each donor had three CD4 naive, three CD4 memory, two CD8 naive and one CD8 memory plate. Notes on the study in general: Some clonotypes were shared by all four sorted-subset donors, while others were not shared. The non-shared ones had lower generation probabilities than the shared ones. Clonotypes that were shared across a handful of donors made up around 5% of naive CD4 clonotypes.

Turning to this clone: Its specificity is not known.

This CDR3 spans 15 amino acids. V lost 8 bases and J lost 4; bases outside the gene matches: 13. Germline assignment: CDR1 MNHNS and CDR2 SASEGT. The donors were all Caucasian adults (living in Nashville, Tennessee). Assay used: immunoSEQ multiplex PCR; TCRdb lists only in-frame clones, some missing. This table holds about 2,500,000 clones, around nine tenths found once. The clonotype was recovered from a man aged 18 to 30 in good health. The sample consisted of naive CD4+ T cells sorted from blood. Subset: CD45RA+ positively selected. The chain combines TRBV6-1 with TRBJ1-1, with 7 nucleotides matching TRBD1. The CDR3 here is CASAWTGAEGTEAFF. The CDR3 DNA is TGTGCCAGCGCTTGGACAGGCGCCGAGGGCACTGAAGCTTTCTTT.